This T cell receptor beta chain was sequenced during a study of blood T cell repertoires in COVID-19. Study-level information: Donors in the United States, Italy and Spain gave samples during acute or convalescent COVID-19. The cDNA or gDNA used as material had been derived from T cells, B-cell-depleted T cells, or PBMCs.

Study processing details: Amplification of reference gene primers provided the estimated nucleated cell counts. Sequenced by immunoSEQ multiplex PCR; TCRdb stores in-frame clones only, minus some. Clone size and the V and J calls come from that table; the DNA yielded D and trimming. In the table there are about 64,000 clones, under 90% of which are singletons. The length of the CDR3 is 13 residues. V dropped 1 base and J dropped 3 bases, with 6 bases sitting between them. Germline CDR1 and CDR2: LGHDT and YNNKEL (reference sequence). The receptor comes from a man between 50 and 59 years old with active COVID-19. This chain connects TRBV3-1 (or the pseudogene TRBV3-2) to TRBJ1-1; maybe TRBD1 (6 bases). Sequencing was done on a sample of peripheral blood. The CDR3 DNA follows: TGTGCCAGCAGCCAAGCAGGGGACACTGAAGCTTTCTTT. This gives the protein CASSQAGDTEAFF.